The present T cell receptor beta chain was sequenced within a study of blood T cell repertoires in COVID-19. TCRdb's table, derived via immunoSEQ multiplex PCR, lists solely in-frame clones and lacks some. The sample records about 230,000 clones, less than 85% being singletons. CDR1 MGHDK and CDR2 SYGVNS come from the germline V gene. V lost 3 bases to trimming and J lost 7 bases, with 12 bases between them. This CDR3 has 14 residues. This clone appeared a single time. The sample taken for sequencing was peripheral blood. The receptor was derived from a woman aged 70-85 years with active or convalescent COVID-19. This chain uses TRBV25-1 with TRBJ1-4; TRBD1 might be the D (6 bases). CDR3 residues: CASSDRGSGEKLFF. CDR3 in DNA: TGTGCCAGCAGTGACAGGGGTTCCGGTGAAAAACTGTTTTTT.